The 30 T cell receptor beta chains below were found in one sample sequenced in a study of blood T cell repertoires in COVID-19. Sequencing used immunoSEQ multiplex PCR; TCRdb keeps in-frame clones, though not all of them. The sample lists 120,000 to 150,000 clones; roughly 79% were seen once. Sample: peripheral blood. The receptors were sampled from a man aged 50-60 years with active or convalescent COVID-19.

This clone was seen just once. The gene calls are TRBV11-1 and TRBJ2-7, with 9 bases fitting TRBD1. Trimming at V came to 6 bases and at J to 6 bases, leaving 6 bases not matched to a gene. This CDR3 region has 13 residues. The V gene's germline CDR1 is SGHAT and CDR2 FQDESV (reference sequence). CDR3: CASRWTGASEQYF. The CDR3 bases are TGTGCCAGCAGGTGGACAGGGGCGTCCGAGCAGTACTTC.

CDR3 residues: CASSSADREEEAFF. CDR3 nucleotide sequence: TGTGCCAGCAGTTCCGCAGACAGGGAGGAAGAAGCTTTCTTT. The rearrangement joins TRBV6-2 or TRBV6-3 to TRBJ1-1, with TRBD1 identical over 7 bases. Unmatched junction bases numbered 10, after V lost 4 bases and J lost 8 bases. Germline V gives CDR1 MNHEY, CDR2 SVGEGT. The CDR3 is 14 amino acids.

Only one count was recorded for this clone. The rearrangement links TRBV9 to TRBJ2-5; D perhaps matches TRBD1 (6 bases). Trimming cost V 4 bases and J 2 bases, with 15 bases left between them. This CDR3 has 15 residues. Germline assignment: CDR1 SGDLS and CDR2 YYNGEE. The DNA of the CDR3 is TGTGCCAGCAGCCCAGGGGTGAGGGGACAAGAGACCCAGTACTTC. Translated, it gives CASSPGVRGQETQYF.

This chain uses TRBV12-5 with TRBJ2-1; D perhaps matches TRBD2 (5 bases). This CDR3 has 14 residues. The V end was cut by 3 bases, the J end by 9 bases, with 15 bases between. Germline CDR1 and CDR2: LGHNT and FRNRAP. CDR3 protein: CASGLERDGGEQFF. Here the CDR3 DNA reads TGTGCTAGTGGTTTAGAACGGGATGGCGGTGAGCAGTTCTTC.

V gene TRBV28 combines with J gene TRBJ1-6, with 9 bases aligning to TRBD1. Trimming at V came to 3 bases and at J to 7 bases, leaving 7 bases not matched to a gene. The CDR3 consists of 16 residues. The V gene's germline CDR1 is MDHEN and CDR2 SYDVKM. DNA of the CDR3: TGTGCCAGCAGTTTCACCTGGACAGGGGAGAATTCACCCCTCCACTTT. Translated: CASSFTWTGENSPLHF.

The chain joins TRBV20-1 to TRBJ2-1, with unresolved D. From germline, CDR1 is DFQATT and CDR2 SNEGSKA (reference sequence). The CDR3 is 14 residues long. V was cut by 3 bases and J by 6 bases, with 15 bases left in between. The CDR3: CSASDPSFGNEQFF. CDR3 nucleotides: TGCAGTGCTAGTGACCCCTCTTTCGGCAATGAGCAGTTCTTC.

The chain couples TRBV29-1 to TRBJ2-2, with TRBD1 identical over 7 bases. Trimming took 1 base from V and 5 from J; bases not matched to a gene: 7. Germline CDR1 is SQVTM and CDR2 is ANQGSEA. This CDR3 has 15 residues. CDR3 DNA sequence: TGCAGCGTTGAAGGGGAGACAGGGTATACCGGGGAGCTGTTTTTT. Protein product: CSVEGETGYTGELFF.

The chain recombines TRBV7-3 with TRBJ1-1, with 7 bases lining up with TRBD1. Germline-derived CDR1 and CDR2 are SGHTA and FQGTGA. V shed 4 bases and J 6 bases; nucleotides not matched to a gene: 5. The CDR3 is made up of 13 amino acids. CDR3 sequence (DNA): TGTGCCAGCAGCTCCACCACAGGGGCTGAAGCTTTCTTT. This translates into CASSSTTGAEAFF.

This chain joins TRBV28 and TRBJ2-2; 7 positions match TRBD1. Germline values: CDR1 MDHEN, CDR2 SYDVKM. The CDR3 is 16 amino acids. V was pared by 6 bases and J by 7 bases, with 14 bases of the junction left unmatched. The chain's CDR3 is CASSPLRQGRGGELFF. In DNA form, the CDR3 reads TGTGCCAGCAGCCCCCTCCGACAGGGAAGGGGCGGGGAGCTGTTTTTT.

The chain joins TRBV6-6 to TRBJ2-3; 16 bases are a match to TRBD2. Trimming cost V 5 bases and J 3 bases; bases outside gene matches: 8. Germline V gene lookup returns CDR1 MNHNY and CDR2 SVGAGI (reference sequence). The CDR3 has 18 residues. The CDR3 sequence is CASSRGLAGGPGTDTQYF. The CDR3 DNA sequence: TGTGCCAGCAGTCGGGGACTAGCGGGAGGGCCAGGGACAGATACGCAGTATTTT.

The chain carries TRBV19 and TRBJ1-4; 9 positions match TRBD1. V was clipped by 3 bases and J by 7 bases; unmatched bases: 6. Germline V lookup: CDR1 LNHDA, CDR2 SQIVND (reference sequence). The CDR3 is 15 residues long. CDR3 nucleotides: TGTGCCAGTAGTATGGACAGGGGTGCCGTTGAAAAACTGTTTTTT. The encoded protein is CASSMDRGAVEKLFF. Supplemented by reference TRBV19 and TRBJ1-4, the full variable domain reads DGGITQSPKYLFRKEGQNVTLSCEQNLNHDAMYWYRQDPGQGLRLIYYSQIVNDFQKGDIAEGYSVSREKKESFPLTVTSAQKNPTAFYLCASSMDRGAVEKLFFGSGTQLSVL.

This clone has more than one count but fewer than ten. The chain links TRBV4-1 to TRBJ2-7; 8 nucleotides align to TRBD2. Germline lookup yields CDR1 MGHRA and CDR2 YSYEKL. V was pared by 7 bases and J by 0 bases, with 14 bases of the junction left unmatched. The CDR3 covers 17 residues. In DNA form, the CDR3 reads TGCGCCAGCATCTCAAGGTCCCTAGCGGGCCTCTCCTACGAGCAGTACTTC. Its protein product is CASISRSLAGLSYEQYF.

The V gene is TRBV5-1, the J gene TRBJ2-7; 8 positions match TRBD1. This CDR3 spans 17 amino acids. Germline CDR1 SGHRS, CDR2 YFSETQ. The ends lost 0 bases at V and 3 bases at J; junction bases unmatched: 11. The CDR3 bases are TGCGCCAGCAGCTTGGCCGGGCCCGGGACAGGTTTCTACGAGCAGTACTTC. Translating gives CASSLAGPGTGFYEQYF. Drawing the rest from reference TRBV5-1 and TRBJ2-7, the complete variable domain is KAGVTQTPRYLIKTRGQQVTLSCSPISGHRSVSWYQQTPGQGLQFLFEYFSETQRNKGNFPGRFSGRQFSNSRSEMNVSTLELGDSALYLCASSLAGPGTGFYEQYFGPGTRLTVT.

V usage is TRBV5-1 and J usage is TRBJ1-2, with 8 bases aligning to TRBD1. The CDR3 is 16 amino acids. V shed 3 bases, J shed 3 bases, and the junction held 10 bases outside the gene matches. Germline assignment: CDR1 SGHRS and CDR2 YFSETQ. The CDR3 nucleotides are TGCGCCAGCAGCTCCGGGACAGGAGCTTCTTACTATGGCTACACCTTC. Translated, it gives CASSSGTGASYYGYTF.

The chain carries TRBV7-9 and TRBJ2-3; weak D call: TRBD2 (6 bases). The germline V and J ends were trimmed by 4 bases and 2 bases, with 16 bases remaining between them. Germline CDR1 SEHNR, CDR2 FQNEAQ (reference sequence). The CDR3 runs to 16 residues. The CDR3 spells CASSSQTSSPTDTQYF. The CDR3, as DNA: TGTGCCAGCAGCTCCCAGACTAGTTCCCCCACAGATACGCAGTATTTT.

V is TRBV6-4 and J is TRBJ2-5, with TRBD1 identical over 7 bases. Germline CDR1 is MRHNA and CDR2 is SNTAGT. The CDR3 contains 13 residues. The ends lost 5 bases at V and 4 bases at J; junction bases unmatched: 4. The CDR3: CASSLNRGETQYF. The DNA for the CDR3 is TGTGCCAGCAGTCTAAACAGGGGAGAGACCCAGTACTTC.

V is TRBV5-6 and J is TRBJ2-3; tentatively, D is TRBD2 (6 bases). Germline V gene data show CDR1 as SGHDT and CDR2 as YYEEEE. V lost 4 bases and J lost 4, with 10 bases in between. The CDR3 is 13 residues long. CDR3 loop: CASSQEGPDTQYF. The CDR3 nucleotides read TGTGCCAGCAGCCAGGAGGGTCCAGATACGCAGTATTTT.

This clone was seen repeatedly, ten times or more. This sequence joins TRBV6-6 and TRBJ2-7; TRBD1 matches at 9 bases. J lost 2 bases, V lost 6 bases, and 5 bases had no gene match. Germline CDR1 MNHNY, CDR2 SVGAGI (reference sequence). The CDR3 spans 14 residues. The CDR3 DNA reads TGTGCCAGCAGGAGGACAGGGGTCACCTACGAGCAGTACTTC. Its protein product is CASRRTGVTYEQYF.

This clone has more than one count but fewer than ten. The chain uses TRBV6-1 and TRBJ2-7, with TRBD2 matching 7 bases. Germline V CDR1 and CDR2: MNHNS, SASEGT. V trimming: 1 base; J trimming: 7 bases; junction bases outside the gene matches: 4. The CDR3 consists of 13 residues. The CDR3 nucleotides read TGTGCCAGCAGTGAAGGGGCTAGCGGAGAGCAGTACTTC. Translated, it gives CASSEGASGEQYF.

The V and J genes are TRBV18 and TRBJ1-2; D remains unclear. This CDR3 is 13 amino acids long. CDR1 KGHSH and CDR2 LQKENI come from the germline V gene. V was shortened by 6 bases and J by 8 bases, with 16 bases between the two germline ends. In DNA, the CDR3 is TGTGCCAGCTCCCAACCCCCCGTTCAGGGCTACACCTTC. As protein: CASSQPPVQGYTF.

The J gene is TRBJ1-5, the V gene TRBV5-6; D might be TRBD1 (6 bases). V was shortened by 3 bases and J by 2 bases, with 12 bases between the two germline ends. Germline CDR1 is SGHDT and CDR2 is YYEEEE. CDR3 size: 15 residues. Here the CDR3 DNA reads TGTGCCAGCAGCTCGCAGGGGTTAGGCAATCAGCCCCAGCATTTT. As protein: CASSSQGLGNQPQHF.

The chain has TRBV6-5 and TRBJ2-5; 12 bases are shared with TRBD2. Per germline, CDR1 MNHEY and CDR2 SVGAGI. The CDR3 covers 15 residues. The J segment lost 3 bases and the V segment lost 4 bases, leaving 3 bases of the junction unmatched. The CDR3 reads CASSSTSGRKETQYF. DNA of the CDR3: TGTGCCAGCAGTTCTACTAGCGGGAGGAAAGAGACCCAGTACTTC.

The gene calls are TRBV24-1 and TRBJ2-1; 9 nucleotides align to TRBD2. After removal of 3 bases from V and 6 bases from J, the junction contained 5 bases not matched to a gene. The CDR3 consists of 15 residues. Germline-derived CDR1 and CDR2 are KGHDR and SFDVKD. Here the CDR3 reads CATSDPASGINEQFF. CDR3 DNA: TGTGCCACCAGTGATCCGGCTAGCGGGATCAATGAGCAGTTCTTC.

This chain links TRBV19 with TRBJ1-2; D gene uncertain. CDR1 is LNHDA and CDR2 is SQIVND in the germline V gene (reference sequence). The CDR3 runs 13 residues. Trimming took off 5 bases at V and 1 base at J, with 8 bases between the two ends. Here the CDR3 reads CASSYGVNYGYTF. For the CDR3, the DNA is TGTGCCAGTAGTTACGGGGTTAACTATGGCTACACCTTC. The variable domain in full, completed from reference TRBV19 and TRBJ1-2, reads DGGITQSPKYLFRKEGQNVTLSCEQNLNHDAMYWYRQDPGQGLRLIYYSQIVNDFQKGDIAEGYSVSREKKESFPLTVTSAQKNPTAFYLCASSYGVNYGYTFGSGTRLTVV.

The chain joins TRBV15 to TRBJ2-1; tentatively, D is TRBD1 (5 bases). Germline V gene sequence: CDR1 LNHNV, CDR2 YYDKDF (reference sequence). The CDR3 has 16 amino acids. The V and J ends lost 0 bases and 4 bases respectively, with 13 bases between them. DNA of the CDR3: TGTGCCACCAGCAGAGATGTGTCAGGGTTATACAATGAGCAGTTCTTC. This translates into CATSRDVSGLYNEQFF. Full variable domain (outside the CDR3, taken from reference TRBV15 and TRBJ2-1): DAMVIQNPRYQVTQFGKPVTLSCSQTLNHNVMYWYQQKSSQAPKLLFHYYDKDFNNEADTPDNFQSRRPNTSFCFLDIRSPGLGDTAMYLCATSRDVSGLYNEQFFGPGTRLTVL.

The CDR3 nucleotides read TGTGCCAGCAGGGGACAGAACACTGAAGCTTTCTTT. Amino acid sequence: CASRGQNTEAFF. This sequence joins TRBV28 and TRBJ1-1, with D maybe TRBD1 (6 bases). V was shortened by 6 bases and J by 1 base, with 6 bases between the two germline ends. The CDR3 loop spans 12 amino acids. Germline assignment: CDR1 MDHEN and CDR2 SYDVKM.

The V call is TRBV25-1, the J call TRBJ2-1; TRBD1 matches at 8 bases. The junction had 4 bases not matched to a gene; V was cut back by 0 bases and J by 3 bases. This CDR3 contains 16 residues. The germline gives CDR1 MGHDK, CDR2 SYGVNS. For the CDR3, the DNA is TGTGCCAGCAGTGAATATAAGGGGACAGGCTACAATGAGCAGTTCTTC. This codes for CASSEYKGTGYNEQFF.

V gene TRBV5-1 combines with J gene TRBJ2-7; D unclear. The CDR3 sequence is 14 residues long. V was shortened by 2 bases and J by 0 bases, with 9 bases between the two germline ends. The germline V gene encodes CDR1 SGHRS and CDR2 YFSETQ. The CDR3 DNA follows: TGCGCCAGCAGCTTTGACTTTCGCTCCTACGAGCAGTACTTC. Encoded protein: CASSFDFRSYEQYF.

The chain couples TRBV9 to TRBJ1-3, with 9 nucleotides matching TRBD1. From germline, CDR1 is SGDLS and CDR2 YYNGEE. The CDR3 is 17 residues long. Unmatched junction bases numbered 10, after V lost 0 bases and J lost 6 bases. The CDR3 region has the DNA TGTGCCAGCAGCGTAGGGTTAGGGACAGGGTACGAAAACACCATATATTTT. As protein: CASSVGLGTGYENTIYF. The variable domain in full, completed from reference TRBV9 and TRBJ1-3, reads DSGVTQTPKHLITATGQRVTLRCSPRSGDLSVYWYQQSLDQGLQFLIQYYNGEERAKGNILERFSAQQFPDLHSELNLSSLELGDSALYFCASSVGLGTGYENTIYFGEGSWLTVV.

CDR3 amino acids: CAIADRARNTEAFF. The CDR3 DNA follows: TGTGCCATCGCCGACAGGGCCCGGAACACTGAAGCTTTCTTT. The chain uses TRBV19 and TRBJ1-1, with 7 positions matching TRBD1. J gave up 1 base and V 10 bases, and 9 bases lay outside the gene matches. The CDR3 is 14 amino acids. Germline assignment: CDR1 LNHDA and CDR2 SQIVND (reference sequence).